This T cell receptor (beta chain) stems from a study of blood T cell repertoires in COVID-19. Study-wide background: Collection of acute and convalescent COVID-19 samples took place in the United States, Italy and Spain. Nucleic acid was either cDNA or gDNA, and it came from T cells, B-cell-depleted T cells, or PBMCs.

CDR3 length: 18 amino acids. V lost 5 bases and J lost 9; bases outside the gene matches: 22. Per germline, CDR1 SEHNR and CDR2 FQNEAQ (reference sequence). How the authors handled the data: Reference gene primer amplification yielded estimated nucleated cell counts. Profiled with immunoSEQ multiplex PCR; TCRdb holds only in-frame clones, not every one. V and J calls plus clone size are reproduced from that table; the DNA served to infer D and trimming. Of around 370,000 clones in the sample, around nine tenths were seen once. The sample comprised peripheral blood. J is TRBJ2-1 and V is TRBV7-9, with 7 bases that match TRBD2. This sequence originates from a young woman who had recovered from COVID-19. The DNA of the CDR3 is TGTGCCAGCAGCCCGGCTATTGGCGGGGAGGGCCGGTTTGGTGAGCAGTTCTTC. Translating gives CASSPAIGGEGRFGEQFF.